This is a list of T cell receptor beta chains from one sample in a study of spatial heterogeneity in lung cancer. One entry per CDR3 protein results from TCRdb running MiXCR on the 5' RACE reads. The sample consists of roughly 16,000 distinct CDR3 sequences, 6.2% of them appearing once. Sequencing was performed on lung tumor tissue, taken at surgery. These receptors were taken from a male donor with early-stage non-small cell lung cancer. Each CDR3 is given without its conserved first and last residue.

>TRBV12-3/TRBV12-4|TRBJ2-2
ASSPRSREAGELF
>TRBV12-3/TRBV12-4|TRBJ1-5
ASSLQDRGQPQH
>TRBV5-1|TRBJ2-7
ASSGGSLGFREQY
>TRBV20-1|TRBJ1-2
SARIRTGPNYGYT
>TRBV24-1|TRBJ2-1
ATSDLVGSSYNEQF
>TRBV29-1|TRBJ2-7
SVTFLAGRYHEQY
>TRBV29-1|TRBJ2-1
SVGLTVYNEQF
>TRBV27|TRBJ2-5
ASRSLGQETQY
>TRBV5-1|TRBJ2-7
ASSLAGSYEQY
>TRBV7-9|TRBJ2-1
ASSARDRLTYNEQF
>TRBV20-1|TRBJ1-5
SARDLRQGGIQPQH
>TRBV12-3/TRBV12-4|TRBJ1-5
ASRCGQGKIGQPQH
>TRBV6-5|TRBJ2-7
ASGTAKYSASYEQY
>TRBV20-1|TRBJ1-3
SARDGQGSGHTIY
>TRBV6-2/TRBV6-3|TRBJ1-5
ASTRVPYEPQH
>TRBV20-1|TRBJ2-1
SAADLSSYNEQF
>TRBV12-3/TRBV12-4|TRBJ2-1
ASNNRDFEQF
>TRBV28|TRBJ2-1
ASSQLAGGNEQF
>TRBV20-1|TRBJ2-2
SAHGPRSANTGELF
>TRBV7-2|TRBJ1-4
ASSLTGAGAGEKLF
>TRBV11-2|TRBJ2-3
ASSAQRAGLPDTQY
>TRBV5-5|TRBJ2-7
ASSFYICSARPRTSGLAYEQY
>TRBV21-1|TRBJ2-3
ASRGLAGSDTQY
>TRBV5-4|TRBJ1-5
ASSFPRLIRFENQPQH
>TRBV29-1|TRBJ2-5
SVGHPPETQY
>TRBV6-2/TRBV6-3|TRBJ2-4
ASSPQGWGIQY
>TRBV5-1|TRBJ1-1
ASSPGQVNTEAF
>TRBV29-1|TRBJ2-5
SLWGAEETQY
>TRBV11-2|TRBJ2-1
ASSLVDEQF
>TRBV20-1|TRBJ2-3
SARRSSGRSDTQY
>TRBV11-2|TRBJ2-3
ASSLTTSGNTDTQY
>TRBV2|TRBJ2-3
ASTLRLAGSDTQY
>TRBV3-1|TRBJ1-3
ASSQYGQESGNTIY
>TRBV9|TRBJ2-5
ASSVGAGPPIQETQY
>TRBV6-5|TRBJ2-5
ASSTSFGGVQETQY